This T cell receptor (beta chain) was recovered during a study of T cells in Graves' hyperthyroidism and ophthalmopathy (dated by TCRdb to between 2018 and 2021). Turning to the overall study: Peripheral blood samples were taken at initial diagnosis, before any treatment was given. To identify TCR V-J signatures that set the groups apart, the researchers used a discovery cohort of 100 patients, made up of 43 with Graves' ophthalmopathy and about 60 with stable Graves' hyperthyroidism. Prospective prediction of ophthalmopathy was tested in an independent validation cohort of fewer than 20 hyperthyroidism patients and 15 to 17 patients who later progressed to ophthalmopathy. The roughly 94 discovery patients were randomly divided into training and test sets at a 7:3 ratio. In addition, the study compared T-cell repertoires in thyroid tissue and in blood from several Graves' hyperthyroidism patients. After blood sampling, hyperthyroidism patients were treated with methimazole at a starting dose of 30 mg daily, and ophthalmopathy patients were treated with high-dose intravenous methylprednisolone. According to the paper, TCR Vbeta CDR3 sequencing was carried out on about 140 peripheral blood samples, which came from some 41 ophthalmopathy, around 75 hyperthyroidism and approximately 17 progressor patients.

The germline V gene gives CDR1 as KGHSH and CDR2 as LQKENI. The CDR3 runs 12 residues from the cysteine to the phenylalanine. Solely the CDR3 DNA is kept, with 36 bases framed from the first base. A distance of 1 base separates the germline ends of V and J, which lose 1 base and 0 bases respectively. Amplification of TCR beta CDR3 regions was carried out from RNA transcripts. A first-round RT-PCR of the TCR CDR3 used the HTBI primer set with the Qiagen OneStep RT-PCR kit. A second multiplex PCR round built the libraries, followed by size selection and purification. Paired-end sequencing of the libraries was performed with 100 bp reads on an Illumina HiSeq2000. On the study's bioinformatics: SOAPnuke was used to process the raw data, with reads discarded if the reads contained adapters or uncalled bases, had a mean Phred below 15, or lacked an exact constant-primer or identifier match. High-quality paired reads were merged using COPE v1.2.5, and each unique nucleotide sequence was defined as a clonotype. Clonotypes were aligned to IMGT TRBV, TRBD and TRBJ reference segments using MiTCR v1.1. The analysis was restricted to V-J combinations with a frequency above 0.0001, which together covered 99.2% of the repertoires. A TCS score was defined as the ratio of F50 (clonal expansion) to E x V (chaos), with BLOSUM62-based TCRdist applied between CDR3 peptides within each V-J. Welch's t-statistics and random forest reduced around 550 V-J features to 13, which were used in a naive Bayes classifier (R e1071). The raw public reads went through TCRdb reprocessing: fastp at Q25, MiXCR clone calling, in-frame beta chains kept. Each CDR3 protein appears once, grouped with its most common genes and DNA. The V and J calls and clone size come from TCRdb's table, not from the authors' own analysis. The sample contains 500,000 to 750,000 distinct CDR3 sequences, around a sixth of them found a single time. The ten largest clones capture about 7% of the sample.

Stable Graves' hyperthyroidism was defined as no progression to ophthalmopathy during 18 months of follow-up. Hyperthyroidism patients were newly diagnosed, with disease duration under 2 months, and aged 18 to 65 years. Patients with uncontrolled infections, other autoimmune diseases, pregnancy or lactation were excluded. Clinical symptoms, serum thyroxine and TRAb, thyroid ultrasound, and orbital computed tomography formed the basis for the diagnoses. PBMCs were separated from 8 to 10 ml of fresh peripheral blood using Ficoll-Paque density gradient centrifugation. Trizol reagent was used to extract total RNA, and RNA quality was then checked on an Agilent 2100 Bioanalyzer. General study outcomes and caveats: Sample size was not statistically predetermined, and investigators were not blinded to group allocation. Ophthalmopathy was separated from stable hyperthyroidism by a 13 V-J signature model, with 85% to 90% sensitivity and about 81% specificity obtained in cross-validation and 80%/75% obtained in testing. In validation, progression to ophthalmopathy was predicted by the model with 70% to 71% sensitivity and just over 72% specificity, a median of around 6.5 months before onset. Most expanded thyroid clonotypes (frequency above 0.001) were also detected in blood, suggesting blood repertoires may reflect thyroid immune responses.

This clonotype appeared many times. Its antigen target is currently unknown. The sample holds no much larger clone one base away, and base qualities are not on file. The material sequenced was blood. The chain was built from TRBV18 and TRBJ2-7, with no D gene named confidently. The TCR comes from a woman aged 25 to 45 with Graves' hyperthyroidism. The DNA reads as follows: TGTGCCAGCTCACCACACTCCTACGAGCAGTACTTC. Its translation reads: CASSPHSYEQYF.